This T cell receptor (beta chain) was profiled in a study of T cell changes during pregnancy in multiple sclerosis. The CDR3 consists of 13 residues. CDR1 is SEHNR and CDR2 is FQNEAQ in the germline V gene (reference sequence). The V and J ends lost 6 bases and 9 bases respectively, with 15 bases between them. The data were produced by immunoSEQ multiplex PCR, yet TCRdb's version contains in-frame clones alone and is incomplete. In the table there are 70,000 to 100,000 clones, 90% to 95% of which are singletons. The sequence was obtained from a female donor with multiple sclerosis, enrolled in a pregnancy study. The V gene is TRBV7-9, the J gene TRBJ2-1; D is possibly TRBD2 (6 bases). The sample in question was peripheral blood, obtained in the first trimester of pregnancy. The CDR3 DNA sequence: TGTGCCAGCAGGAGGCTAGCGCGGGGTGAGCAGTTCTTC. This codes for CASRRLARGEQFF.